This T cell receptor (beta chain) comes out of a study of cytomegalovirus exposure and HLA in healthy donors. Study-wide context: Earlier work reported 110 million or so unique TCR beta sequences from about 170 million T cells. Notes on the study in general: Earlier analysis found most TCR beta V segments productive about 90% or about 30% of the time. Association of a missense DCLRE1C variant with TCR beta V- and J-gene trimming was reported in a later analysis. With further analysis later on, most CMV-associated TCR beta chains appeared HLA-restricted.

Points on this clone: The antigen is not known.

The germline V and J ends were trimmed by 6 bases and 3 bases, with 9 bases remaining between them. The CDR3 extends over 12 amino acids. The V gene's germline CDR1 is MDHEN and CDR2 SYDVKM. In the PCR, 60 Vbeta and 13 Jbeta primers were used. Measured with immunoSEQ multiplex PCR; TCRdb has only the in-frame clones, and not every one. Among roughly 170,000 clones listed, 77% were seen once. The receptor was derived from a woman younger than 45 in good health and CMV-seropositive. Sequenced input: PBMCs. This chain joins TRBV28 and TRBJ2-7, with D maybe TRBD2 (5 bases). DNA for the CDR3: TGTGCCAGCAGCGGGGAACGCTACGAGCAGTACTTC. It translates to CASSGERYEQYF.